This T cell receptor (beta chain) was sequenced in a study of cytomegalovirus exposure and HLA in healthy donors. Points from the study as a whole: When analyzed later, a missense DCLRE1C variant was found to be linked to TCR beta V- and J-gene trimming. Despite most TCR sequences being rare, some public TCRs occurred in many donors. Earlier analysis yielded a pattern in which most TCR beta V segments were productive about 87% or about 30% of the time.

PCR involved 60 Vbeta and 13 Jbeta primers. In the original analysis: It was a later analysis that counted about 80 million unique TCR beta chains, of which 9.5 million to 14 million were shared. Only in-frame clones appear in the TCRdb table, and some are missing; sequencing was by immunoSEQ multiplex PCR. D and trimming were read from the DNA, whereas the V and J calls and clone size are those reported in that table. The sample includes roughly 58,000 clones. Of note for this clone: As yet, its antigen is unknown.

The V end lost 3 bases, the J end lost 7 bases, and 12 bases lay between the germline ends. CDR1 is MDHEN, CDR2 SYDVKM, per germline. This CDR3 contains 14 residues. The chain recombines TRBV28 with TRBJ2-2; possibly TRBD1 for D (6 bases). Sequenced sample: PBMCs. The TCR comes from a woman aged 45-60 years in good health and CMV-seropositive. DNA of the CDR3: TGTGCCAGCAGTTTCAGGGGCGAAAACGGGGAGCTGTTTTTT. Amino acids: CASSFRGENGELFF.